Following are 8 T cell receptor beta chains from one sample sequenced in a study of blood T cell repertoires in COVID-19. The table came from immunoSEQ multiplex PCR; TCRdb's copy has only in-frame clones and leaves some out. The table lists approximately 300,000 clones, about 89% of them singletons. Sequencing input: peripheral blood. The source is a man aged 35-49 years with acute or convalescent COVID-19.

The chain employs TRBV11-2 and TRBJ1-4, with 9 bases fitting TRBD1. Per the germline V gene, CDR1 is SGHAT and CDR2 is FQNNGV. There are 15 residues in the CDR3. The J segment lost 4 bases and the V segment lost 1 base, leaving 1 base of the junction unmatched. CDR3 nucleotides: TGTGCCAGCAGCTTAGGGGACAGGGATAATGAAAAACTGTTTTTT. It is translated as CASSLGDRDNEKLFF.

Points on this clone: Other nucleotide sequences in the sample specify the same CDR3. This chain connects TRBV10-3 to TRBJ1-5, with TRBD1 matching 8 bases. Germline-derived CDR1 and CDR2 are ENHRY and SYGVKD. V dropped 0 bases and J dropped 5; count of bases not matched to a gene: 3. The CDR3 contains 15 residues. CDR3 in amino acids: CAISESGTGYQPQHF. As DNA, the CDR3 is TGTGCCATCAGTGAGTCGGGGACAGGTTATCAGCCCCAGCATTTT.

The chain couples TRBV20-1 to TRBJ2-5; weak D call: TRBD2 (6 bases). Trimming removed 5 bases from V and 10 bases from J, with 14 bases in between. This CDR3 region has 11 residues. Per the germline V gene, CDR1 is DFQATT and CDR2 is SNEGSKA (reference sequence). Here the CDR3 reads CSAHRRGSQYF. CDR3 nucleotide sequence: TGCAGTGCTCACAGGCGGGGCAGCCAGTACTTC.

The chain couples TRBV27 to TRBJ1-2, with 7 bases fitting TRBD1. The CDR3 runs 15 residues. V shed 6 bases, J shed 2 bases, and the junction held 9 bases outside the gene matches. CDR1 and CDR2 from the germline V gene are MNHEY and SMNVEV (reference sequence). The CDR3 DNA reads TGTGCCAGCAGCCTCCGGGCAGGGGGGAACTATGGCTACACCTTC. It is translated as CASSLRAGGNYGYTF.

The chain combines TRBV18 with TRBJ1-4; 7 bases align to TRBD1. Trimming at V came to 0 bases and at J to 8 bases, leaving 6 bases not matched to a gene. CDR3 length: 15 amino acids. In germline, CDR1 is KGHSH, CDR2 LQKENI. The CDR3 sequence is CASSPPPGGMEKLFF. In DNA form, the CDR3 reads TGTGCCAGCTCACCACCACCAGGGGGTATGGAAAAACTGTTTTTT.

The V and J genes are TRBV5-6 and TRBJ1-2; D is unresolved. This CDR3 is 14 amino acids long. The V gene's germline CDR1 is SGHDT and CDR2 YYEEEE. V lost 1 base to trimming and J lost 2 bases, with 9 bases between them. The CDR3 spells CASSLTVYNYGYTF. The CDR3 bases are TGTGCCAGCAGCTTGACAGTGTACAACTATGGCTACACCTTC.

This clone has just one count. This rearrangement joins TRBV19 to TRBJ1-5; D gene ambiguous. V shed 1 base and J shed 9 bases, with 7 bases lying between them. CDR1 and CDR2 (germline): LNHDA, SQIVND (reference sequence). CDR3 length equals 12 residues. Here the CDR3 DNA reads TGTGCCAGTAGTATAGGAAGTAGGCCCCAGCATTTT. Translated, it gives CASSIGSRPQHF.

The CDR3 sequence is CSASKGIGYTF. DNA for the CDR3: TGCAGTGCCTCCAAGGGGATTGGCTACACCTTC. The chain is built from TRBV20-1 and TRBJ1-2; tentative D call: TRBD1 (5 bases). CDR1 is DFQATT and CDR2 is SNEGSKA in the germline V gene (reference sequence). The CDR3 has 11 amino acids. The germline V and J ends were trimmed by 6 bases and 7 bases, with 12 bases remaining between them.